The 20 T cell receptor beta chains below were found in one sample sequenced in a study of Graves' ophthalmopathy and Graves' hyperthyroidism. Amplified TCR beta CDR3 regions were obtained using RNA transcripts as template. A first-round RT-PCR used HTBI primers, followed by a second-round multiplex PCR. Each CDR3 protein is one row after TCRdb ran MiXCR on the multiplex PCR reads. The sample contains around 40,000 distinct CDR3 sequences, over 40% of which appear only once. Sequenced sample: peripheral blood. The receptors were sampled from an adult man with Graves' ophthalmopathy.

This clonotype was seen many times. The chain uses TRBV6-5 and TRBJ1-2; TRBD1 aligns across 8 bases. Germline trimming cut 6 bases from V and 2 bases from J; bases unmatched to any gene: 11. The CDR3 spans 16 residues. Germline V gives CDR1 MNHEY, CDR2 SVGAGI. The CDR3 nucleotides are TGTGCCAGCAGACGCGAAGGACAGGGAGGGAACTATGGCTACACCTTC. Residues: CASRREGQGGNYGYTF.

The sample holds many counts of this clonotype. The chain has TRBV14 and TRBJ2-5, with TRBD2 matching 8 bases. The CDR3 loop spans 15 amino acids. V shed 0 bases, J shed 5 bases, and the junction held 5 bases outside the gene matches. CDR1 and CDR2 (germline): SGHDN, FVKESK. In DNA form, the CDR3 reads TGTGCCAGCAGCCAAGATCGCGGCGGGGGGGAGACCCAGTACTTC. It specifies CASSQDRGGGETQYF.

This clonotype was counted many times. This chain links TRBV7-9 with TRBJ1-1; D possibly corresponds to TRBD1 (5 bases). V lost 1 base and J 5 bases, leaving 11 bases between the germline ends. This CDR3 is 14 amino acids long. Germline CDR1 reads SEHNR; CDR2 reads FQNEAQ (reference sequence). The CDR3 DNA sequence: TGTGCCAGCAGCTTAGGACAGCCCGGGACTGAAGCTTTCTTT. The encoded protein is CASSLGQPGTEAFF.

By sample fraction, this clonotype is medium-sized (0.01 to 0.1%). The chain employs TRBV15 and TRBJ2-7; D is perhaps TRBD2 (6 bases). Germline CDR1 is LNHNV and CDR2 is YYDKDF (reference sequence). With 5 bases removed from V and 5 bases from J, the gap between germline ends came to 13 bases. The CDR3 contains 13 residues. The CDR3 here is CATSFERVNEQYF. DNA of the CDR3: TGTGCCACCAGCTTCGAGCGGGTAAACGAGCAGTACTTC.

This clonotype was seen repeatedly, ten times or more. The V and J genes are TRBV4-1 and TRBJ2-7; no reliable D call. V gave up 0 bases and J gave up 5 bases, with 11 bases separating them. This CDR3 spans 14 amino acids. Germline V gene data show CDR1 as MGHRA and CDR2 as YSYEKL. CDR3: CASSQESQYHEQYF. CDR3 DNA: TGCGCCAGCAGCCAAGAATCACAGTACCACGAGCAGTACTTC.

CDR3 nucleotide sequence: TGTGCCAGCAGCTCGGTAGCGGGAGCGGGCGGGGAGCAGTACTTC. Protein sequence: CASSSVAGAGGEQYF. This chain links TRBV7-4 with TRBJ2-7; 9 bases map to TRBD2. Germline values: CDR1 SGHVT, CDR2 SQSDAQ. This CDR3 is built from 15 residues. The V and J ends lost 4 bases and 7 bases, in that order; junction bases with no gene match: 11.

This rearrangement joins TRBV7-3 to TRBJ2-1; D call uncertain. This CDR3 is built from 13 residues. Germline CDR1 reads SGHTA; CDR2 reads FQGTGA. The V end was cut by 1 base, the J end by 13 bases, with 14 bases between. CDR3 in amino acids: CASSLNAGYSQFF. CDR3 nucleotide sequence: TGTGCCAGCAGCTTAAATGCCGGCTACTCCCAGTTCTTC.

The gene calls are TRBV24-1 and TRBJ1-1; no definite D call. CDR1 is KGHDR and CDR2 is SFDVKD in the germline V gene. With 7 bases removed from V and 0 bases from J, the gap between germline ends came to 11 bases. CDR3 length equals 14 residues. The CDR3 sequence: CATSENPMNTEAFF. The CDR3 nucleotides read TGTGCCACCAGCGAGAACCCGATGAACACTGAAGCTTTCTTT.

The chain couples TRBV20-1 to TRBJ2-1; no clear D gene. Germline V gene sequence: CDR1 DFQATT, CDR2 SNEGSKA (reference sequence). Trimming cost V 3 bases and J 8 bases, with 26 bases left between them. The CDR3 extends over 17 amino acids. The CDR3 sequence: CSARSLDQFRSYDEQFF. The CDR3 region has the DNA TGCAGTGCTAGGTCCCTCGACCAATTTCGATCATACGATGAGCAGTTCTTC.

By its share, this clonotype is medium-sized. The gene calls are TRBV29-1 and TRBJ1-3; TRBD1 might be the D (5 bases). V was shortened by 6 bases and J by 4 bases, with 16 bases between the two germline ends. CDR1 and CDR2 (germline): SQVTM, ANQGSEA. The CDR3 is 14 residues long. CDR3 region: CSVPVGGSGNTIYF. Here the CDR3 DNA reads TGCAGCGTCCCTGTGGGGGGATCCGGAAACACCATATATTTT.

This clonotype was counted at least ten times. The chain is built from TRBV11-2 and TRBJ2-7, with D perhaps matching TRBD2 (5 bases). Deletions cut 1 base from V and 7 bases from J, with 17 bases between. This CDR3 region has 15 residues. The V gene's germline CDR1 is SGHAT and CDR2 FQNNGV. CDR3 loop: CASSLAVGRTGEQYF. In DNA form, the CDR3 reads TGTGCCAGCAGCTTAGCTGTGGGTCGAACGGGGGAGCAGTACTTC.

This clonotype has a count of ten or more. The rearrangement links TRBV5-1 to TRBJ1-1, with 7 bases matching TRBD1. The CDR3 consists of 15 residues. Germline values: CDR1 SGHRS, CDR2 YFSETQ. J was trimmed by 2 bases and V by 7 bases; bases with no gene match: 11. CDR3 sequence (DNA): TGCGCCAGCCAGGAGACAGGGAGGGTAAACACTGAAGCTTTCTTT. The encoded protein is CASQETGRVNTEAFF.

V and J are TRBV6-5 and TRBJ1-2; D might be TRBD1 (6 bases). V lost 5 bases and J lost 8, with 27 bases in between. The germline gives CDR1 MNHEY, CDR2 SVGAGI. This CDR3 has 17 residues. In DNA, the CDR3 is TGTGCCAGCAGTCCAGGGGTGCCGACCAGACGTTATTTCGGCTACACCTTC. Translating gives CASSPGVPTRRYFGYTF.

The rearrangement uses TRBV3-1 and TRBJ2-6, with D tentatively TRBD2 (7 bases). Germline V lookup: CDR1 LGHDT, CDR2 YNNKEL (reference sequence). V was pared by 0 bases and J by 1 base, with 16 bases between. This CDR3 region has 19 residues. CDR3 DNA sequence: TGTGCCAGCAGCCAAGATAGGGGAGGGGGGGGTTCTGGGGCCAACGTCCTGACTTTC. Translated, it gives CASSQDRGGGGSGANVLTF.

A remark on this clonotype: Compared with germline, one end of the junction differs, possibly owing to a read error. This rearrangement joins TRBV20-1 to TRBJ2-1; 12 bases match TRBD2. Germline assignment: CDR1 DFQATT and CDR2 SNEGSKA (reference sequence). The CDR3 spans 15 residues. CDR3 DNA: TGCAGTGCTACAAAGCTAGCGGGAGGGCCCAATGAGCAGTCCTTC. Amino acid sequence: CSATKLAGGPNEQSF.

The DNA of the CDR3 is TGTGCCACCAGTGCGGGGCTCGGGGGCCGTGACCAAGAGACCCAGTACTTC. It encodes CATSAGLGGRDQETQYF. This chain connects TRBV24-1 to TRBJ2-5, with D perhaps TRBD1 or TRBD2 (6 bases each). Between the trimmed V and J ends, which lost 5 bases and 0 bases, there was a span of 18 bases. The CDR3 length is 17 residues. Germline V gene sequence: CDR1 KGHDR, CDR2 SFDVKD.

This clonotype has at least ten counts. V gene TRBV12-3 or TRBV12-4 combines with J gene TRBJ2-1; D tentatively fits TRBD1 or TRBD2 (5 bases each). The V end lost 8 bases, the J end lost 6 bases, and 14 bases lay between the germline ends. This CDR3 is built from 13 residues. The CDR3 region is CASGMRGANEQFF. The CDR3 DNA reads TGTGCCAGCGGCATGAGGGGTGCCAATGAGCAGTTCTTC.

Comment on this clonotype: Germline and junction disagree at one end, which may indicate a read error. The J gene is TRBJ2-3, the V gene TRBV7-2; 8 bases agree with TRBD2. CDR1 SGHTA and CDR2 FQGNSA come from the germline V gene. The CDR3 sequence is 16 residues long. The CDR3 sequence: CASSLTSGGATDTQDF. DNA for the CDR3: TGTGCCAGCAGTCTCACTAGCGGAGGGGCCACAGATACGCAGGATTTT.

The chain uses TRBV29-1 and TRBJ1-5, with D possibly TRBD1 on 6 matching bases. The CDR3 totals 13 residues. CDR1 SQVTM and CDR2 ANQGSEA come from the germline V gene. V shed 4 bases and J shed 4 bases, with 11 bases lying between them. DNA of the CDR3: TGCAGCGTTGGTACAGGGCAAAATCAGCCCCAGCATTTT. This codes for CSVGTGQNQPQHF.

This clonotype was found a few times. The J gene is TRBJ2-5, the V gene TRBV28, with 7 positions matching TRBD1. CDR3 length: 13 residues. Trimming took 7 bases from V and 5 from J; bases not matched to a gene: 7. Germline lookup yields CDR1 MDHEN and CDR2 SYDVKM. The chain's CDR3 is CASTLGGRETQYF. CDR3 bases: TGTGCCAGCACCCTAGGGGGCCGGGAGACCCAGTACTTC.